These T cell receptor beta chains were read from a single sample in a study of blood T cell repertoires in COVID-19. Only in-frame clones appear in the TCRdb table, and some are missing; sequencing was by immunoSEQ multiplex PCR. Found here are approximately 120,000 clones, 85% to 90% of them singletons; the top ten hold around 1.2%. The source material was peripheral blood. These receptors originate from a human donor in a cohort sampled during active COVID-19. The CDR3 runs from the conserved cysteine through the conserved F or W. D genes are given only for firm matches. Some rows mark clone size as missing; the rest say once, few, many or name a class of expanded clone.

CDR3nt: TGCAGTGCTACCCGGGAGACCCAGTACTTC
CDR3aa: CSATRETQYF
j_gene: TRBJ2-5
d_gene: .
abundance: .
v_gene: TRBV20-1

CDR3nt: TGCGCCAGCAGCTCCGGGGGATCCGAAACTAACTATGGCTACACCTTC
CDR3aa: CASSSGGSETNYGYTF
j_gene: TRBJ1-2
d_gene: .
abundance: .
v_gene: TRBV5-1

CDR3nt: TGTGCCAGCAGCGAGTTTGGGGACACAGATTATCCTAACTATGGCTACACCTTC
CDR3aa: CASSEFGDTDYPNYGYTF
j_gene: TRBJ1-2
d_gene: .
abundance: .
v_gene: TRBV21-1

CDR3nt: TGTGCCACCTACAACCTAGCGGGAGGGTTCTATGAGCAGTTCTTC
CDR3aa: CATYNLAGGFYEQFF
j_gene: TRBJ2-1
d_gene: TRBD2
abundance: .
v_gene: TRBV10-3

CDR3nt: TGCGCCAGCAGCCAGGCAGGGATAAGCACAGATACGCAGTATTTT
CDR3aa: CASSQAGISTDTQYF
j_gene: TRBJ2-3
d_gene: .
abundance: .
v_gene: TRBV4-3

CDR3nt: TGTGCCAGCAGCTCGGTCGGGGGTTCAACCGCGTTGGCCCTCCACTTT
CDR3aa: CASSSVGGSTALALHF
j_gene: TRBJ1-6
d_gene: .
abundance: .
v_gene: TRBV5-4

CDR3nt: TGTGCCAGCGAGAACAGGGGGAATGAAAAACTGTTTTTT
CDR3aa: CASENRGNEKLFF
j_gene: TRBJ1-4
d_gene: TRBD1
abundance: once
v_gene: TRBV7-9

CDR3nt: TGTGCCAGCAGCTTCCTAACTAGCGGGAACGGCGAGCAGTACTTC
CDR3aa: CASSFLTSGNGEQYF
j_gene: TRBJ2-7
d_gene: TRBD2
abundance: .
v_gene: TRBV7-9

CDR3nt: TGTGCCAGCAGCCAATCGCAGGGGAGAGGCTACACCTTC
CDR3aa: CASSQSQGRGYTF
j_gene: TRBJ1-2
d_gene: .
abundance: .
v_gene: TRBV3-1/TRBV3-2

CDR3nt: TGTGCCAGCAGCTCAGGAGTAAGGGGGCGTCCCTACAATGAGCAGTTCTTC
CDR3aa: CASSSGVRGRPYNEQFF
j_gene: TRBJ2-1
d_gene: TRBD1
abundance: .
v_gene: TRBV7-9

CDR3nt: TGTGCCAGCAGTTACGTGGTAGCGGGACGGGTGGCTGAGCAGTTCTTC
CDR3aa: CASSYVVAGRVAEQFF
j_gene: TRBJ2-1
d_gene: TRBD2
abundance: .
v_gene: TRBV6-5

CDR3nt: TGTGCCAGCAGCCTGGACAGGGCGAGTCGGCAGTACTTC
CDR3aa: CASSLDRASRQYF
j_gene: TRBJ2-7
d_gene: TRBD1
abundance: many
v_gene: TRBV7-9

CDR3nt: TGTGCCAGCAGCGCTCCGGGACAGGGTATTGAGACCCAGTACTTC
CDR3aa: CASSAPGQGIETQYF
j_gene: TRBJ2-5
d_gene: TRBD1
abundance: .
v_gene: TRBV6-5

CDR3nt: TGTGCCAGCAGCGTAGTGGGACAGGGGTGTTGGTTGCTAGCGGGAGTAGACGGTGGTGAGCAGTTCTTC
CDR3aa: CASSVVGQGCWLLAGVDGGEQFF
j_gene: TRBJ2-1
d_gene: .
abundance: .
v_gene: TRBV9

CDR3nt: TGTGCCAGTAGACAGGGGGCCGACTCTGGAAACACCATATATTTT
CDR3aa: CASRQGADSGNTIYF
j_gene: TRBJ1-3
d_gene: TRBD1
abundance: few
v_gene: TRBV19

CDR3nt: TGTGCCAGCAGCCAAATGGGGGCAGGGGGCTACACCTTC
CDR3aa: CASSQMGAGGYTF
j_gene: TRBJ1-2
d_gene: .
abundance: few
v_gene: TRBV3-1/TRBV3-2

CDR3nt: TGTGCCACCGCCCGTCCGGACAGGGGGCCCTCAGAGACCCAGTACTTC
CDR3aa: CATARPDRGPSETQYF
j_gene: TRBJ2-5
d_gene: TRBD1
abundance: once
v_gene: TRBV7-2

CDR3nt: TGCGCCAGCAGCCAGTGGGGACAGGGAAGGACGGGTTATGGCTACACCTTC
CDR3aa: CASSQWGQGRTGYGYTF
j_gene: TRBJ1-2
d_gene: TRBD1
abundance: .
v_gene: TRBV5-1

CDR3nt: TGCGCCAGCGTAAAGCAGGGGGCCGACACTGAAGCTTTCTTT
CDR3aa: CASVKQGADTEAFF
j_gene: TRBJ1-1
d_gene: TRBD1
abundance: .
v_gene: TRBV4-1

CDR3nt: TGCGCCAGCAGCTGGACTAGCGGGAGTGTATCCCCTAGCGAGCAGTACTTC
CDR3aa: CASSWTSGSVSPSEQYF
j_gene: TRBJ2-7
d_gene: TRBD2
abundance: .
v_gene: TRBV5-1

CDR3nt: TGTGCCAGCAGCTTAACGTTAAGTTCGGGGGGAGCGCAGTTCTTC
CDR3aa: CASSLTLSSGGAQFF
j_gene: TRBJ2-1
d_gene: TRBD2
abundance: .
v_gene: TRBV7-3

CDR3nt: TGTGCCAGCAGCTTAAGAGACAGCAACACCGGGGAGCTGTTTTTT
CDR3aa: CASSLRDSNTGELFF
j_gene: TRBJ2-2
d_gene: .
abundance: .
v_gene: TRBV7-8

CDR3nt: TGTGCCAGCAGCCCTACTTCAGGGGCGGGAGGAAAACTGTTTTTT
CDR3aa: CASSPTSGAGGKLFF
j_gene: TRBJ1-4
d_gene: .
abundance: .
v_gene: TRBV9

CDR3nt: TGTGCCACCAGTGATGAGGCTAGCGGGGGGTCGGATACGCAGTATTTT
CDR3aa: CATSDEASGGSDTQYF
j_gene: TRBJ2-3
d_gene: TRBD2
abundance: once
v_gene: TRBV24-1

CDR3nt: TGTGCCAGCATGGGGGCCCACGAGCAGTACTTC
CDR3aa: CASMGAHEQYF
j_gene: TRBJ2-7
d_gene: .
abundance: .
v_gene: TRBV2

CDR3nt: TGTGCCAGCAGCAAGAGGGGGAGCGGGGTGGGGGCGGAGACCCAGTACTTC
CDR3aa: CASSKRGSGVGAETQYF
j_gene: TRBJ2-5
d_gene: .
abundance: .
v_gene: TRBV9

CDR3nt: TGTGCCAGCAGCCCTCGTCGGGACTCCAAATTGAACACTGAAGCTTTCTTT
CDR3aa: CASSPRRDSKLNTEAFF
j_gene: TRBJ1-1
d_gene: .
abundance: .
v_gene: TRBV4-2

CDR3nt: TGTGCCACCGCCGAGCGGTCCACCGGGGAGCTGTTTTTT
CDR3aa: CATAERSTGELFF
j_gene: TRBJ2-2
d_gene: .
abundance: .
v_gene: TRBV24-1

CDR3nt: TGTGCCAGCAGCCCTAGAGGTTCGCAAGAGACCCAGTACTTC
CDR3aa: CASSPRGSQETQYF
j_gene: TRBJ2-5
d_gene: .
abundance: .
v_gene: TRBV9

CDR3nt: TGTGCCAGCAGTTACTCGTATGCGGGAGGGAGGGTGGCCACCGGGGAGCTGTTTTTT
CDR3aa: CASSYSYAGGRVATGELFF
j_gene: TRBJ2-2
d_gene: TRBD2
abundance: .
v_gene: TRBV6-7

CDR3nt: TGTGCCAGCAGCTTCCCGACCAGTTATAGCGAGACCCAGTACTTC
CDR3aa: CASSFPTSYSETQYF
j_gene: TRBJ2-5
d_gene: .
abundance: .
v_gene: TRBV7-2

CDR3nt: TGTGCCACCAGTGATTTGCAGGGGGTGGAGATCTATGGCTACACCTTC
CDR3aa: CATSDLQGVEIYGYTF
j_gene: TRBJ1-2
d_gene: TRBD1
abundance: .
v_gene: TRBV24-1

CDR3nt: TGTGCCAGCAGCCCTCCCCAGGGGGCCGTCTACGGCTACACCTTC
CDR3aa: CASSPPQGAVYGYTF
j_gene: TRBJ1-2
d_gene: TRBD1
abundance: .
v_gene: TRBV7-9

CDR3nt: TGTGCCAGCAGCTCCACCACTATTGGTGGCTACACCTTC
CDR3aa: CASSSTTIGGYTF
j_gene: TRBJ1-2
d_gene: .
abundance: few
v_gene: TRBV7-9

CDR3nt: TGTGCCAGCAGCCCACAGGCACAGGGGACTGAAGCTTTCTTT
CDR3aa: CASSPQAQGTEAFF
j_gene: TRBJ1-1
d_gene: TRBD1
abundance: .
v_gene: TRBV7-9

CDR3nt: TGTGCCAGCAGCTTGGGTGGAGCGAACACTGAAGCTTTCTTT
CDR3aa: CASSLGGANTEAFF
j_gene: TRBJ1-1
d_gene: .
abundance: .
v_gene: TRBV5-8

CDR3nt: TGCGCCAGCAGCCAAGGCGGGGCCCAGCCCCAGCATTTT
CDR3aa: CASSQGGAQPQHF
j_gene: TRBJ1-5
d_gene: .
abundance: .
v_gene: TRBV4-1

CDR3nt: TGTGCCAGCAGCTTGGATGGAGCTAACTATGGCTACACCTTC
CDR3aa: CASSLDGANYGYTF
j_gene: TRBJ1-2
d_gene: .
abundance: .
v_gene: TRBV5-5

CDR3nt: TGTGCCATCAGTGAGTCGGTGCGGGAGGACCCCTACAATGAGCAGTTCTTC
CDR3aa: CAISESVREDPYNEQFF
j_gene: TRBJ2-1
d_gene: TRBD2
abundance: .
v_gene: TRBV10-3

CDR3nt: TGTGCCAGCAGTGAGGCCTTGATTCAGCCCCAGCATTTT
CDR3aa: CASSEALIQPQHF
j_gene: TRBJ1-5
d_gene: .
abundance: .
v_gene: TRBV2

CDR3nt: TGCGCCAGCAGCCTAGGACAGGCGACTGAAGCTTTCTTT
CDR3aa: CASSLGQATEAFF
j_gene: TRBJ1-1
d_gene: TRBD1
abundance: .
v_gene: TRBV5-1

CDR3nt: TGTGCCAGCTCACCAACCGGAGGGCGCGCCACCGGGGAGCTGTTTTTT
CDR3aa: CASSPTGGRATGELFF
j_gene: TRBJ2-2
d_gene: .
abundance: once
v_gene: TRBV18

CDR3nt: TGCGCCAGCAGCCAAACCAACCTAGCGTCTTCTTATAGTACTCAGTTCTTC
CDR3aa: CASSQTNLASSYSTQFF
j_gene: TRBJ2-1
d_gene: .
abundance: .
v_gene: TRBV4-3

CDR3nt: TGCAGCGTTGAAACCCACCCTGGGGTCCGGAGGGGCGGCTACACCTTC
CDR3aa: CSVETHPGVRRGGYTF
j_gene: TRBJ1-2
d_gene: .
abundance: .
v_gene: TRBV29-1

CDR3nt: TGTGCCAGTACCGTAGATCTCACCAACTATGGCTACACCTTC
CDR3aa: CASTVDLTNYGYTF
j_gene: TRBJ1-2
d_gene: .
abundance: .
v_gene: TRBV19